Below, 28 T cell receptor beta chains from the same sample are listed, as sequenced in a study of beta chain features in type 1 diabetes. Expressed TCRB transcripts were sequenced after all isolated RNA was converted to cDNA. Only in-frame clones appear in the TCRdb table, and some are missing; sequencing was by immunoSEQ multiplex PCR. The data contain about 400,000 clones, approximately 12% of them seen just once; the ten biggest clones take up under 0.02%. Sequenced material: naive CD4+ T cells from blood. The receptor source for this set is a man younger than 30 in good health.

This clone was seen only a few times. V gene TRBV28 combines with J gene TRBJ2-3; possibly TRBD1 for D (6 bases). Trimming left V 6 bases short and J 5 bases short, with 21 bases between. The CDR3 is made up of 16 amino acids. Germline V gene data show CDR1 as MDHEN and CDR2 as SYDVKM. Here the CDR3 reads CASSKPPGQGKDTQYF. For the CDR3, the DNA is TGTGCCAGCAGCAAACCCCCTGGGCAGGGGAAAGATACGCAGTATTTT.

V gene TRBV19 combines with J gene TRBJ1-3; D is perhaps TRBD1 (5 bases). V dropped 5 bases and J dropped 0 bases, with 14 bases sitting between them. This CDR3 is built from 16 residues. Per the germline V gene, CDR1 is LNHDA and CDR2 is SQIVND (reference sequence). The CDR3 nucleotides read TGTGCCAGTAGTCGCCGCTTCGACAGCTCTGGAAACACCATATATTTT. Protein sequence: CASSRRFDSSGNTIYF.

This clone occurred a few times. The rearrangement uses TRBV30 and TRBJ1-1; no reliable D call. Germline V gene lookup returns CDR1 GTSNPN and CDR2 SVGIG (reference sequence). The length of the CDR3 is 13 residues. V was cut by 4 bases and J by 4 bases, with 13 bases left in between. The CDR3 bases are TGTGCCTGGAACATGGCAGCGACCACTGAAGCTTTCTTT. This sequence encodes CAWNMAATTEAFF. The whole variable domain, remainder taken from reference TRBV30 and TRBJ1-1, is SQTIHQWPATLVQPVGSPLSLECTVEGTSNPNLYWYRQAAGRGLQLLFYSVGIGQISSEVPQNLSASRPQDRQFILSSKKLLLSDSGFYLCAWNMAATTEAFFGQGTRLTVV.

In this sample, this clone turned up a few times. The J gene is TRBJ1-5, the V gene TRBV6-5; D not certain. V shed 0 bases and J shed 6 bases, with 6 bases lying between them. CDR3 length: 13 residues. Germline CDR1 reads MNHEY; CDR2 reads SVGAGI. In DNA, the CDR3 is TGTGCCAGCAGTTACTCCCCGTTTCAGCCCCAGCATTTT. This encodes CASSYSPFQPQHF.

The chain combines TRBV5-6 with TRBJ2-5, with TRBD1 identical over 7 bases. Germline V gene sequence: CDR1 SGHDT, CDR2 YYEEEE. The CDR3 runs to 12 residues. V shed 5 bases and J 7 bases; nucleotides not matched to a gene: 5. In nucleotides, the CDR3 is TGTGCCAGCAGACGACAGGGCGGGACCCAGTACTTC. It codes for CASRRQGGTQYF.

The J gene is TRBJ2-1, the V gene TRBV7-2; 8 bases are a match to TRBD1. J was trimmed by 1 base and V by 7 bases; bases with no gene match: 6. CDR1 SGHTA and CDR2 FQGNSA come from the germline V gene. The length of the CDR3 is 15 residues. The CDR3 here is CASILDRGSYNEQFF. The CDR3 DNA reads as TGTGCCAGCATCCTCGACAGGGGTTCCTACAATGAGCAGTTCTTC.

Only a few counts were recorded for this clone. The chain combines TRBV18 with TRBJ1-1, with 7 bases matching TRBD1. Germline V gives CDR1 KGHSH, CDR2 LQKENI. Losses at the gene ends were 0 bases for V and 5 bases for J; bases not matched to a gene: 0. The length of the CDR3 is 13 residues. This CDR3 is CASSPPTGTEAFF. CDR3 sequence (DNA): TGTGCCAGCTCACCACCGACAGGGACTGAAGCTTTCTTT.

This clone has a handful of counts. The V call is TRBV28, the J call TRBJ2-7; perhaps TRBD2 as D (6 bases). The CDR3 length is 15 residues. Germline CDR1 is MDHEN and CDR2 is SYDVKM. Trimming took off 3 bases at V and 1 base at J, with 13 bases between the two ends. CDR3 region: CASSFNWGTSYEQYF. For the CDR3, the DNA is TGTGCCAGCAGTTTTAATTGGGGGACTTCCTACGAGCAGTACTTC.

As regards this clone: The sample holds other DNA sequences that translate to the same CDR3. The J gene is TRBJ1-5, the V gene TRBV19; no clear D. V lost 3 bases and J lost 6, with 6 bases in between. The V gene's germline CDR1 is LNHDA and CDR2 SQIVND (reference sequence). This CDR3 is 12 amino acids long. DNA of the CDR3: TGTGCCAGTAGTATCTCAGGTCAGCCCCAGCATTTT. It is translated as CASSISGQPQHF.

The chain uses TRBV29-1 and TRBJ1-5; 7 nucleotides match TRBD1. Germline CDR1 SQVTM, CDR2 ANQGSEA. The CDR3 sequence is 13 residues long. Germline trimming cut 6 bases from V and 3 bases from J; bases unmatched to any gene: 5. CDR3 DNA: TGCAGCGTGTCAGGGGGGAACAATCAGCCCCAGCATTTT. Its protein is CSVSGGNNQPQHF.

This clone was detected a few times. This chain connects TRBV5-1 to TRBJ1-1; D remains unclear. V lost 6 bases, J lost 0 bases, and 12 bases lay in between. The CDR3 is made up of 14 amino acids. In germline, CDR1 is SGHRS, CDR2 YFSETQ. The CDR3 is CASMVGGMNTEAFF. CDR3 in DNA: TGCGCCAGCATGGTGGGAGGGATGAACACTGAAGCTTTCTTT.

J is TRBJ2-3 and V is TRBV5-1, with unresolved D. The V end lost 0 bases, the J end lost 6 bases, and 8 bases lay between the germline ends. The germline CDR1 and CDR2 sequences are SGHRS and YFSETQ. This CDR3 contains 13 residues. The CDR3 here is CASSLETRDTQYF. In DNA, the CDR3 is TGCGCCAGCAGCTTGGAGACCAGGGATACGCAGTATTTT.

This clone was observed a few times. Here the CDR3 DNA reads TGTGCCAGCAGGGAGACAGGGGGCAATCAGCCCCAGCATTTT. Translated, it gives CASRETGGNQPQHF. The rearrangement joins TRBV28 to TRBJ1-5; TRBD1 matches at 8 bases. This CDR3 comprises 14 residues. Germline loops: CDR1 MDHEN, CDR2 SYDVKM. With V trimmed by 6 bases and J by 2 bases, 3 bases remained unmatched.

V gene TRBV7-2 combines with J gene TRBJ2-5; 7 nucleotides align to TRBD1. The CDR3 loop spans 15 amino acids. CDR1 SGHTA and CDR2 FQGNSA come from the germline V gene. V gave up 0 bases and J gave up 1 base; unmatched junction bases: 2. The chain's CDR3 is CASSLAGQVQETQYF. CDR3 bases: TGTGCCAGCAGCTTAGCAGGACAGGTCCAAGAGACCCAGTACTTC.

This clone was observed a few times. The J gene is TRBJ1-2, the V gene TRBV10-3, with a possible D match to TRBD1 (5 bases). Per the germline V gene, CDR1 is ENHRY and CDR2 is SYGVKD. V lost 4 bases and J lost 4, with 13 bases in between. The CDR3 totals 14 residues. The CDR3 spells CAISVVGGGYGYTF. The CDR3 coding sequence is TGTGCCATCAGTGTGGTTGGGGGGGGCTATGGCTACACCTTC.

This clone was detected only a few times. The chain uses TRBV19 and TRBJ2-3; 9 bases are shared with TRBD1. The CDR3 loop spans 14 amino acids. Germline trimming cut 6 bases from V and 4 bases from J; bases unmatched to any gene: 5. The germline gives CDR1 LNHDA, CDR2 SQIVND (reference sequence). The CDR3 spells CASRRTGEPDTQYF. For the CDR3, the DNA is TGTGCCAGTAGGAGGACAGGGGAGCCAGATACGCAGTATTTT.

This clone turned up a few times. The chain is built from TRBV7-6 and TRBJ2-7, with D possibly matching TRBD2 (5 bases). CDR3 size: 16 residues. V lost 4 bases and J 3 bases, leaving 19 bases between the germline ends. Germline lookup yields CDR1 SGHVS and CDR2 FNYEAQ. The CDR3 loop reads CASSSTEGIGDYEQYF. The DNA of the CDR3 is TGTGCCAGCAGCTCAACAGAGGGCATAGGAGACTACGAGCAGTACTTC.

This clone was picked up a small number of times. The chain couples TRBV30 to TRBJ2-1; 7 bases line up with TRBD1. CDR1 and CDR2 (germline): GTSNPN, SVGIG (reference sequence). The CDR3 is 14 amino acids. V was clipped by 2 bases and J by 12 bases; unmatched bases: 13. This CDR3 reads CAWSFGQANQRQFF. The CDR3 coding sequence is TGTGCCTGGAGTTTTGGACAGGCAAACCAGAGGCAGTTCTTC.

The chain combines TRBV6-1 with TRBJ1-2; TRBD1 is a possible D gene (5 bases). Germline-derived CDR1 and CDR2 are MNHNS and SASEGT. The CDR3 is 16 amino acids. V was clipped by 3 bases and J by 3 bases, with 17 bases between them. The CDR3 here is CASSDGTSPEDYGYTF. The CDR3 region has the DNA TGTGCCAGCAGTGATGGGACTTCCCCCGAGGACTATGGCTACACCTTC.

This clone was observed a few times. This chain uses TRBV15 with TRBJ2-3; maybe TRBD1 (5 bases). Germline V gene sequence: CDR1 LNHNV, CDR2 YYDKDF (reference sequence). The V end lost 0 bases, the J end lost 10 bases, and 11 bases lay between the germline ends. The CDR3 has 13 amino acids. CDR3 in amino acids: CATSRDPDTAQYF. CDR3 nucleotide sequence: TGTGCCACCAGCAGAGACCCGGACACCGCGCAGTATTTT.

At least ten counts were recorded for this clone. The chain uses TRBV28 and TRBJ2-6; no clear D gene. Germline V gene data show CDR1 as MDHEN and CDR2 as SYDVKM. The CDR3 is 13 residues long. V was shortened by 7 bases and J by 0 bases, with 4 bases between the two germline ends. The CDR3 coding sequence is TGTGCCAGCACAGTCTCTGGGGCCAACGTCCTGACTTTC. Protein product: CASTVSGANVLTF.

A few counts support this clone. The J gene is TRBJ1-2, the V gene TRBV7-9; 7 bases are shared with TRBD1. The CDR3 runs 14 residues. The germline CDR1 and CDR2 sequences are SEHNR and FQNEAQ (reference sequence). After removal of 3 bases from V and 4 bases from J, the junction contained 5 bases not matched to a gene. CDR3 loop: CASSLDRPVYGYTF. As DNA, the CDR3 is TGTGCCAGCAGCTTGGACAGGCCGGTCTATGGCTACACCTTC.

The chain has TRBV5-1 and TRBJ1-2, with 7 bases that match TRBD1. The germline gives CDR1 SGHRS, CDR2 YFSETQ. This CDR3 has 15 residues. V gave up 4 bases and J gave up 8 bases; unmatched junction bases: 14. The CDR3 is CASSPTMDRIGGYTF. The CDR3 region has the DNA TGCGCCAGCAGCCCGACAATGGACAGGATTGGGGGCTACACCTTC. Together with reference TRBV5-1 and TRBJ1-2, the CDR3 gives the full variable domain: KAGVTQTPRYLIKTRGQQVTLSCSPISGHRSVSWYQQTPGQGLQFLFEYFSETQRNKGNFPGRFSGRQFSNSRSEMNVSTLELGDSALYLCASSPTMDRIGGYTFGSGTRLTVV.

The count of this clone is one. This chain connects TRBV9 to TRBJ2-7; TRBD1 might be the D (6 bases). CDR3 length equals 12 residues. Germline V lookup: CDR1 SGDLS, CDR2 YYNGEE. With 6 bases removed from V and 4 bases from J, the gap between germline ends came to 11 bases. The chain's CDR3 is CASTGTYYEQYF. CDR3 sequence (DNA): TGTGCCAGCACCGGGACATATTACGAGCAGTACTTC.

This clone came up a few times. This chain links TRBV7-2 with TRBJ1-2; D gene ambiguous. The length of the CDR3 is 13 residues. V shed 4 bases and J shed 1 base, with 7 bases lying between them. Per germline, CDR1 SGHTA and CDR2 FQGNSA. The CDR3 nucleotides read TGTGCCAGCAGCTCCAACAGTAACTATGGCTACACCTTC. Encoded protein: CASSSNSNYGYTF. Combining the CDR3 with reference TRBV7-2 and TRBJ1-2 gives the whole variable domain GAGVSQSPSNKVTEKGKDVELRCDPISGHTALYWYRQSLGQGLEFLIYFQGNSAPDKSGLPSDRFSAERTGGSVSTLTIQRTQQEDSAVYLCASSSNSNYGYTFGSGTRLTVV.

This chain uses TRBV11-3 with TRBJ2-2, with a possible D match to TRBD2 (5 bases). CDR1 and CDR2 from the germline V gene are SGHNT and YENEEA. The CDR3 spans 15 residues. V was shortened by 4 bases and J by 0 bases, with 9 bases between the two germline ends. The CDR3 is CASSSEGTNTGELFF. The CDR3 region has the DNA TGTGCCAGCAGCTCCGAGGGCACGAACACCGGGGAGCTGTTTTTT.

A few counts support this clone. The rearrangement uses TRBV19 and TRBJ1-5; 9 nucleotides match TRBD1. Unmatched junction bases numbered 5, after V lost 6 bases and J lost 5 bases. CDR3 length: 14 amino acids. Germline V gene data show CDR1 as LNHDA and CDR2 as SQIVND (reference sequence). CDR3 bases: TGTGCCAGTAGCCCGGGACAGGGTTATCAGCCCCAGCATTTT. Protein: CASSPGQGYQPQHF.

This clone appeared a few times. The V call is TRBV6-4, the J call TRBJ2-5, with a weak D call TRBD2 (7 bases). Deletions cut 0 bases from V and 2 bases from J, with 10 bases between. The germline gives CDR1 MRHNA, CDR2 SNTAGT. The CDR3 consists of 15 residues. The CDR3 DNA is TGTGCCAGCAGTGACTCGGGGGGGCCGCAAGAGACCCAGTACTTC. It is translated as CASSDSGGPQETQYF.